The source of this TCR beta chain is a study of cytomegalovirus exposure and HLA in healthy donors. Vbeta (60) and Jbeta (13) primers were used in the PCR. The repertoire was sequenced with immunoSEQ multiplex PCR; TCRdb's copy has only in-frame clones and lacks some. The profile shows over 150,000 clones, 68% of them singletons. The CDR3 is made up of 12 amino acids. CDR1 ENHRY and CDR2 SYGVKD come from the germline V gene. The ends were cut back, 11 bases at V and 5 bases at J, with 16 bases in the middle. The chain employs TRBV10-3 and TRBJ2-7, with a possible D match to TRBD2 (6 bases). The sequence came from a man aged 45-60 years in good health and CMV-seronegative. Sequenced: PBMCs. The CDR3 protein is CAPLRGEHEQYF. In nucleotides, the CDR3 is TGTGCCCCCCTTCGCGGGGAGCACGAGCAGTACTTC.